Following are 23 T cell receptor beta chains from one sample sequenced in a study of cytomegalovirus exposure and HLA in healthy donors. The primer mix had 60 Vbeta and 13 Jbeta primers. Assay used: immunoSEQ multiplex PCR; TCRdb lists only in-frame clones, some missing. The sample yields approximately 160,000 clones, roughly 80% seen once. The sequenced material came from PBMCs. The receptors shown here come from a human donor in good health.

The chain employs TRBV9 and TRBJ2-3, with 7 bases identical to TRBD1. Unmatched junction bases numbered 3, after V lost 2 bases and J lost 0 bases. Germline values: CDR1 SGDLS, CDR2 YYNGEE. This CDR3 comprises 15 residues. For the CDR3, the DNA is TGTGCCAGCAGCGTGGGACAGTTTAGCACAGATACGCAGTATTTT. Its translation: CASSVGQFSTDTQYF. Full variable domain (remainder filled in from reference TRBV9 and TRBJ2-3): DSGVTQTPKHLITATGQRVTLRCSPRSGDLSVYWYQQSLDQGLQFLIQYYNGEERAKGNILERFSAQQFPDLHSELNLSSLELGDSALYFCASSVGQFSTDTQYFGPGTRLTVL.

This clone has a handful of counts. V gene TRBV19 combines with J gene TRBJ1-2; 7 positions agree with TRBD1. The CDR3 is 18 residues long. J lost 0 bases, V lost 0 bases, and 10 bases had no gene match. Germline V CDR1 and CDR2: LNHDA, SQIVND (reference sequence). CDR3 nucleotides: TGTGCCAGTAGTATAGAACAGGGGACGTTACTATCTAACTATGGCTACACCTTC. Its translation is CASSIEQGTLLSNYGYTF.

The rearrangement joins TRBV10-3 to TRBJ1-2; 12 bases map to TRBD1. Looked up from germline, CDR1 is ENHRY and CDR2 is SYGVKD. The CDR3 runs 14 residues. With V trimmed by 5 bases and J by 10 bases, 8 bases remained unmatched. The chain's CDR3 is CAISIPGQGADYTF. The CDR3 DNA sequence: TGTGCCATCAGTATACCGGGACAGGGGGCTGACTACACCTTC.

V gene TRBV18 combines with J gene TRBJ1-1; 9 nucleotides align to TRBD1. Per the germline V gene, CDR1 is KGHSH and CDR2 is LQKENI. The V segment lost 6 bases and the J segment 4 bases; nucleotides outside the gene matches: 6. The CDR3 spans 14 residues. The chain's CDR3 is CASSPDRGGTEAFF. CDR3 in DNA: TGTGCCAGCTCTCCCGACAGGGGGGGCACTGAAGCTTTCTTT.

V is TRBV14 and J is TRBJ2-7; D perhaps matches TRBD1 (5 bases). V was trimmed by 4 bases and J by 7 bases, leaving 14 bases between them. Germline V gives CDR1 SGHDN, CDR2 FVKESK. The CDR3 consists of 13 residues. The CDR3 DNA reads TGTGCCAGCAGCCGAGGAAAGGGGTGGGAGCAGTACTTC. This encodes CASSRGKGWEQYF.

V and J are TRBV5-6 and TRBJ2-7; TRBD1 is a possible D gene (5 bases). V lost 4 bases and J 6 bases, leaving 14 bases between the germline ends. This CDR3 spans 13 amino acids. Germline V gene data show CDR1 as SGHDT and CDR2 as YYEEEE. The DNA of the CDR3 is TGTGCCAGCAGCCCCCAGCCTAGGGGCGAGCAGTACTTC. As protein: CASSPQPRGEQYF.

This rearrangement joins TRBV4-3 to TRBJ2-7; 7 nucleotides agree with TRBD2. CDR1 LGHNA and CDR2 YSLEER come from the germline V gene. The CDR3 covers 15 residues. The junction had 7 bases not matched to a gene; V was cut back by 3 bases and J by 2 bases. The CDR3 nucleotides read TGCGCCAGCAGCCAGAGGGGAGGGTGGACCTACGAGCAGTACTTC. Translated, it gives CASSQRGGWTYEQYF.

V and J are TRBV19 and TRBJ2-7; D unresolved. V lost 1 base and J lost 0, with 10 bases in between. Germline V gene lookup returns CDR1 LNHDA and CDR2 SQIVND (reference sequence). The CDR3 covers 15 residues. Written as DNA, the CDR3 is TGTGCCAGTAGTATAGGTCGCGGAAGCTCCTACGAGCAGTACTTC. It specifies CASSIGRGSSYEQYF. Based on the CDR3 plus reference TRBV19 and TRBJ2-7, the full variable domain is DGGITQSPKYLFRKEGQNVTLSCEQNLNHDAMYWYRQDPGQGLRLIYYSQIVNDFQKGDIAEGYSVSREKKESFPLTVTSAQKNPTAFYLCASSIGRGSSYEQYFGPGTRLTVT.

This sequence joins TRBV7-9 and TRBJ2-7, with a weak D call TRBD1 (5 bases). Per germline, CDR1 SEHNR and CDR2 FQNEAQ (reference sequence). This CDR3 has 14 residues. V lost 3 bases and J lost 4, with 13 bases in between. Written as DNA, the CDR3 is TGTGCCAGCAGCTTGGTTGGGGCGTGGTACGAGCAGTACTTC. Residues: CASSLVGAWYEQYF. Full variable domain (outside the CDR3, taken from reference TRBV7-9 and TRBJ2-7): DTGVSQNPRHKITKRGQNVTFRCDPISEHNRLYWYRQTLGQGPEFLTYFQNEAQLEKSRLLSDRFSAERPKGSFSTLEIQRTEQGDSAMYLCASSLVGAWYEQYFGPGTRLTVT.

The chain has TRBV4-3 and TRBJ1-6, with no clear D. V gave up 1 base and J gave up 10 bases, with 11 bases separating them. This CDR3 has 14 residues. Germline CDR1 is LGHNA and CDR2 is YSLEER. The CDR3 sequence is CASSQGFGGSPLHF. The DNA for the CDR3 is TGCGCCAGCAGCCAAGGGTTTGGAGGATCACCCCTCCACTTT.

This sequence joins TRBV4-3 and TRBJ1-2, with D hard to call. Trimming took 0 bases from V and 0 from J, leaving 11 bases between them. CDR1 and CDR2 from the germline V gene are LGHNA and YSLEER. This CDR3 spans 16 amino acids. In nucleotides, the CDR3 is TGCGCCAGCAGCCAAGACGCAGGAGGAACTAACTATGGCTACACCTTC. This sequence encodes CASSQDAGGTNYGYTF.

V and J are TRBV11-3 and TRBJ2-5; TRBD2 agrees at 10 bases. Germline values: CDR1 SGHNT, CDR2 YENEEA. This CDR3 contains 18 residues. The junction had 10 bases not matched to a gene; V was cut back by 2 bases and J by 1 base. DNA of the CDR3: TGTGCCAGCAGCTTAAGGCTAGCGGGGGCGTTAGGCCAAGAGACCCAGTACTTC. Its protein product is CASSLRLAGALGQETQYF.

V gene TRBV25-1 combines with J gene TRBJ2-5; D possibly corresponds to TRBD2 (6 bases). Germline lookup yields CDR1 MGHDK and CDR2 SYGVNS. The V end lost 7 bases, the J end lost 1 base, and 16 bases lay between the germline ends. This CDR3 is built from 15 residues. CDR3 amino acids: CASNIASAGQETQYF. CDR3 DNA: TGTGCCAGCAATATCGCTAGCGCGGGCCAAGAGACCCAGTACTTC.

This clone was observed once. V usage is TRBV5-4 and J usage is TRBJ2-3; the match to TRBD1 covers 8 bases. The CDR3 is made up of 16 amino acids. The junction had 5 bases not matched to a gene; V was cut back by 0 bases and J by 2 bases. CDR1 is SGHNT and CDR2 is YYREEE in the germline V gene (reference sequence). The CDR3 region has the DNA TGTGCCAGCAGCTTGGGTCCAGGGGGCTCCACAGATACGCAGTATTTT. Amino acid sequence: CASSLGPGGSTDTQYF.

V and J are TRBV19 and TRBJ2-2, with 10 bases lining up with TRBD1. The germline gives CDR1 LNHDA, CDR2 SQIVND (reference sequence). V shed 4 bases and J 6 bases; nucleotides not matched to a gene: 8. This CDR3 comprises 16 residues. The CDR3 reads CASSREGTGAAGELFF. In DNA form, the CDR3 reads TGTGCCAGTAGTAGAGAGGGGACAGGGGCTGCCGGGGAGCTGTTTTTT.

V is TRBV7-2 and J is TRBJ2-5, with D unresolved. Trimming took 3 bases from V and 4 from J, leaving 9 bases between them. CDR1 is SGHTA and CDR2 is FQGNSA in the germline V gene. CDR3 length: 13 residues. The CDR3 bases are TGTGCCAGCAGCTTTCGGTCCCGAGAGACCCAGTACTTC. Protein sequence: CASSFRSRETQYF.

The V and J genes are TRBV7-9 and TRBJ2-7; 10 nucleotides agree with TRBD2. The V segment lost 4 bases and the J segment 4 bases; nucleotides outside the gene matches: 10. The CDR3 loop spans 16 amino acids. The V gene's germline CDR1 is SEHNR and CDR2 FQNEAQ (reference sequence). The chain's CDR3 is CASSSSLAGDNYEQYF. The CDR3 DNA follows: TGTGCCAGCAGCTCAAGCCTAGCGGGGGATAATTACGAGCAGTACTTC.

The CDR3 sequence: CASSPGQPYNEQFF. The DNA for the CDR3 is TGCGCCAGCAGCCCGGGACAGCCCTACAATGAGCAGTTCTTC. This chain connects TRBV5-1 to TRBJ2-1, with 7 positions matching TRBD1. V gave up 4 bases and J gave up 2 bases; unmatched junction bases: 3. The CDR3 has 14 residues. Germline CDR1 and CDR2: SGHRS and YFSETQ.

The CDR3 bases are TGTGCCAGCACCTTCACAGGGGCGGTCAGCGAGCAGTACTTC. It is translated as CASTFTGAVSEQYF. The chain uses TRBV7-9 and TRBJ2-7; 7 positions agree with TRBD1. This CDR3 region has 14 residues. Trimming removed 7 bases from V and 6 bases from J; junction bases left unmatched: 12. The germline gives CDR1 SEHNR, CDR2 FQNEAQ (reference sequence).

V gene TRBV19 combines with J gene TRBJ1-5; 9 bases are shared with TRBD1. With V trimmed by 4 bases and J by 6 bases, 7 bases remained unmatched. Per the germline V gene, CDR1 is LNHDA and CDR2 is SQIVND (reference sequence). CDR3 length: 15 residues. The CDR3 here is CASSSRDRVFQPQHF. DNA for the CDR3: TGTGCCAGTAGTAGCCGGGACAGGGTTTTTCAGCCCCAGCATTTT.

This chain uses TRBV7-2 with TRBJ1-6; D unclear. V dropped 1 base and J dropped 9 bases, with 4 bases sitting between them. Germline loops: CDR1 SGHTA, CDR2 FQGNSA. CDR3 length equals 12 residues. The CDR3 sequence: CASSLDGSPLHF. The CDR3 coding sequence is TGTGCCAGCAGCTTAGACGGTTCACCCCTCCACTTT.

V and J are TRBV19 and TRBJ1-2; TRBD1 aligns across 10 bases. Trimming at V came to 6 bases and at J to 5 bases, leaving 6 bases not matched to a gene. Germline V gene data show CDR1 as LNHDA and CDR2 as SQIVND (reference sequence). CDR3 length: 14 amino acids. CDR3 protein: CASSDRGQRYGYTF. DNA for the CDR3: TGTGCCAGTAGCGACAGGGGGCAAAGATATGGCTACACCTTC.

The chain recombines TRBV7-9 with TRBJ1-3, with unresolved D. In germline, CDR1 is SEHNR, CDR2 FQNEAQ (reference sequence). This CDR3 contains 14 residues. V was trimmed by 5 bases and J by 2 bases, leaving 10 bases between them. The CDR3 spells CASSLLGTGNTIYF. The CDR3 DNA reads as TGTGCCAGCAGCCTCCTCGGGACTGGAAACACCATATATTTT.